The 32 T cell receptor beta chains below were found in one sample sequenced in a study of T cell repertoires in ileal Crohn's disease (dated by TCRdb to between 2017 and 2020). The library relied on the immunoSEQ multiplex PCR assay. Not all clones reach the TCRdb copy of this immuneACCESS table, which keeps in-frame sequences only. Checked studies attribute under half of the gap to unresolved V genes and leave the rest unexplained. Within this sample are 970 or so clones, with approximately 83% of them counted one time only. The ten largest make up 12% to 15% of the sample. Material: ileal tissue. All receptors derive from an adult with Crohn's disease.

The chain joins TRBV11-2 to TRBJ2-7; 7 bases line up with TRBD1. The germline V gene has CDR1 SGHAT and CDR2 FQNNGV. The CDR3 has 15 residues. The V and J ends lost 5 bases and 3 bases, in that order; junction bases with no gene match: 10. The CDR3 region has the DNA TGTGCCAGCAGCCCTTCGACAGGGCTGGACTACGAGCAGTACTTC. Amino acids: CASSPSTGLDYEQYF. The full variable domain, with the rest looked up from reference TRBV11-2 and TRBJ2-7, is EAGVAQSPRYKIIEKRQSVAFWCNPISGHATLYWYQQILGQGPKLLIQFQNNGVVDDSQLPKDRFSAERLKGVDSTLKIQPAKLEDSAVYLCASSPSTGLDYEQYFGPGTRLTVT.

V is TRBV5-4 and J is TRBJ2-3, with D tentatively TRBD1 (5 bases). Germline V gives CDR1 SGHNT, CDR2 YYREEE (reference sequence). The CDR3 extends over 15 amino acids. With 2 bases removed from V and 7 bases from J, the gap between germline ends came to 17 bases. The CDR3 sequence: CASSFGDRVQNTQYF. The CDR3 DNA follows: TGTGCCAGCAGCTTTGGCGACAGAGTTCAAAATACGCAGTATTTT.

The chain combines TRBV7-3 with TRBJ1-1; D unresolved. Trimming left V 2 bases short and J 3 bases short, with 7 bases between. Looked up from germline, CDR1 is SGHTA and CDR2 is FQGTGA. The CDR3 is made up of 13 amino acids. This CDR3 reads CASSLLRDTEAFF. The DNA for the CDR3 is TGTGCCAGCAGCTTACTTCGGGACACTGAAGCTTTCTTT.

V and J are TRBV11-2 and TRBJ2-1; no firm D call. The CDR3 runs 15 residues. Between the trimmed V and J ends, which lost 7 bases and 0 bases, there was a span of 13 bases. Germline assignment: CDR1 SGHAT and CDR2 FQNNGV. The CDR3 region is CASTRSAFSYNEQFF. CDR3 in DNA: TGTGCCAGCACAAGAAGCGCGTTCTCCTACAATGAGCAGTTCTTC. Together with reference TRBV11-2 and TRBJ2-1, the CDR3 gives the full variable domain: EAGVAQSPRYKIIEKRQSVAFWCNPISGHATLYWYQQILGQGPKLLIQFQNNGVVDDSQLPKDRFSAERLKGVDSTLKIQPAKLEDSAVYLCASTRSAFSYNEQFFGPGTRLTVL.

The chain has TRBV7-9 and TRBJ2-7, with 7 bases matching TRBD1. Germline V gene data show CDR1 as SEHNR and CDR2 as FQNEAQ (reference sequence). The CDR3 covers 14 residues. V lost 3 bases, J lost 2 bases, and 4 bases stayed unmatched. The CDR3 nucleotides are TGTGCCAGCAGCTTTGGGACAGCGACCTACGAGCAGTACTTC. Its translation: CASSFGTATYEQYF.

The rearrangement links TRBV5-8 to TRBJ1-4; D gene unclear. V was cut by 2 bases and J by 3 bases, with 8 bases left in between. The V gene's germline CDR1 is SGHTS and CDR2 YDEGEE. The CDR3 totals 14 residues. The CDR3 region is CASSLIGANEKLFF. In DNA, the CDR3 is TGTGCCAGCAGCTTAATCGGGGCTAATGAAAAACTGTTTTTT. The full variable domain, in which reference TRBV5-8 and TRBJ1-4 provide the parts outside the CDR3, is EAGVTQSPTHLIKTRGQQATLRCSPISGHTSVYWYQQALGLGLQFLLWYDEGEERNRGNFPPRFSGRQFPNYSSELNVNALELEDSALYLCASSLIGANEKLFFGSGTQLSVL.

The chain employs TRBV7-8 and TRBJ2-3; weak D call: TRBD2 (5 bases). From germline, CDR1 is SGHVS and CDR2 FQNEAQ. V lost 7 bases and J 3 bases, leaving 14 bases between the germline ends. The CDR3 is 14 residues long. CDR3 amino acids: CASTLMGGTDTQYF. The DNA for the CDR3 is TGTGCCAGCACCCTAATGGGCGGGACAGATACGCAGTATTTT.

This chain connects TRBV6-6 to TRBJ1-2; D is possibly TRBD1 (6 bases). The CDR3 sequence is 14 residues long. V lost 7 bases and J 4 bases, leaving 16 bases between the germline ends. CDR1 is MNHNY and CDR2 is SVGAGI in the germline V gene (reference sequence). CDR3 sequence (DNA): TGTGCCAGCACCTCGACAGGTGCTCCCTATGGCTACACCTTC. Translation gives CASTSTGAPYGYTF.

The chain uses TRBV11-3 and TRBJ1-1, with D tentatively TRBD1 (5 bases). The V and J ends lost 3 bases and 4 bases respectively, with 15 bases between them. The CDR3 has 15 amino acids. Looked up from germline, CDR1 is SGHNT and CDR2 is YENEEA. Here the CDR3 DNA reads TGTGCCAGCAGCTTTAATAGGGGTGGAAGCACTGAAGCTTTCTTT. Its translation: CASSFNRGGSTEAFF.

The chain has TRBV15 and TRBJ2-1, with unresolved D. The V and J ends lost 9 bases and 4 bases respectively, with 19 bases between them. From germline, CDR1 is LNHNV and CDR2 YYDKDF (reference sequence). This CDR3 contains 15 residues. The DNA of the CDR3 is TGTGCCACGAAACCTGGTGGGCTGGTTTACAATGAGCAGTTCTTC. Translated: CATKPGGLVYNEQFF.

CDR3 sequence (DNA): TGTGCCATCAGTGTCGGGGGGCCCGCCACAGATACGCAGTATTTT. This sequence encodes CAISVGGPATDTQYF. The chain employs TRBV10-3 and TRBJ2-3; a possible D gene is TRBD2 (7 bases). Trimming removed 4 bases at V and 2 bases at J, with 13 bases between. The CDR3 spans 15 residues. Germline-derived CDR1 and CDR2 are ENHRY and SYGVKD.

Concerning this clone itself: Other DNA sequences from this sample encode an identical CDR3 as well. This chain connects TRBV27 to TRBJ2-3; perhaps TRBD1 as D (6 bases). V was pared by 3 bases and J by 1 base, with 8 bases between. Per the germline V gene, CDR1 is MNHEY and CDR2 is SMNVEV (reference sequence). The CDR3 is 14 residues long. CDR3 sequence: CASSFAGGTDTQYF. CDR3 DNA sequence: TGTGCCAGCAGTTTCGCAGGGGGCACAGATACGCAGTATTTT.

The V and J genes are TRBV19 and TRBJ2-5, with 8 bases aligning to TRBD2. V gave up 4 bases and J gave up 4 bases; unmatched junction bases: 11. The CDR3 consists of 16 residues. Germline CDR1 is LNHDA and CDR2 is SQIVND (reference sequence). The CDR3 nucleotides are TGTGCCAGTAGTAAGAACAGTCCGGGACTAGGAGAGACCCAGTACTTC. Amino acid sequence: CASSKNSPGLGETQYF. The full variable domain, its missing parts supplied by reference TRBV19 and TRBJ2-5, is DGGITQSPKYLFRKEGQNVTLSCEQNLNHDAMYWYRQDPGQGLRLIYYSQIVNDFQKGDIAEGYSVSREKKESFPLTVTSAQKNPTAFYLCASSKNSPGLGETQYFGPGTRLLVL.

The genes are TRBV7-2 and TRBJ1-5, with TRBD1 as a possible D gene (5 bases). V lost 1 base and J 6 bases, leaving 13 bases between the germline ends. The germline CDR1 and CDR2 sequences are SGHTA and FQGNSA. The CDR3 is 15 residues long. CDR3 nucleotides: TGTGCCAGCAGCTTAGTACCAGGGTTAGGTCAGCCCCAGCATTTT. As protein: CASSLVPGLGQPQHF.

The V call is TRBV28, the J call TRBJ2-7, with D maybe TRBD1 (6 bases). The CDR3 loop spans 16 amino acids. V was clipped by 6 bases and J by 6 bases, with 24 bases between them. Germline V gene sequence: CDR1 MDHEN, CDR2 SYDVKM. This chain's CDR3 is CASSLLPGAGVREQYF. For the CDR3, the DNA is TGTGCCAGCAGCCTCCTCCCAGGGGCAGGCGTCCGCGAGCAGTACTTC.

This clone was counted a few times. J is TRBJ2-7 and V is TRBV11-2; TRBD1 might be the D (6 bases). CDR3 length: 15 amino acids. Germline values: CDR1 SGHAT, CDR2 FQNNGV. V lost 2 bases and J 1 base, leaving 12 bases between the germline ends. CDR3 sequence: CASSLIFGQSYEQYF. CDR3 sequence (DNA): TGTGCCAGCAGCTTAATCTTCGGACAGTCCTACGAGCAGTACTTC.

The CDR3 DNA is TGTGCCAGTAGTCCCCGAGGGACTAGCACAGATACGCAGTATTTT. Translation gives CASSPRGTSTDTQYF. V is TRBV19 and J is TRBJ2-3; possible D gene TRBD2, 6 bases. Germline V gene sequence: CDR1 LNHDA, CDR2 SQIVND (reference sequence). CDR3 length: 15 residues. Trimming removed 5 bases from V and 0 bases from J, with 12 bases in between.

The chain carries TRBV7-2 and TRBJ2-7; no firm D call. V lost 6 bases and J lost 6, with 12 bases in between. The CDR3 contains 12 residues. The V gene's germline CDR1 is SGHTA and CDR2 FQGNSA. The CDR3 region is CASSDQRSEQYF. CDR3 DNA sequence: TGTGCCAGCAGTGACCAGCGAAGCGAGCAGTACTTC.

This rearrangement joins TRBV30 to TRBJ2-7, with D maybe TRBD1 (6 bases). Trimming cost V 1 base and J 2 bases, with 9 bases left between them. Germline lookup yields CDR1 GTSNPN and CDR2 SVGIG (reference sequence). This CDR3 region has 13 residues. Here the CDR3 DNA reads TGTGCCTGGAGTGGACAGGACGCCTACGAGCAGTACTTC. Amino acid sequence: CAWSGQDAYEQYF.

CDR3 bases: TGTGCCAGCTGGGGACGGGGGTACGAAGCTTTCTTT. As protein: CASWGRGYEAFF. J is TRBJ1-1 and V is TRBV2, with a tentative D call TRBD1 (5 bases). Germline loops: CDR1 SNHLY, CDR2 FYNNEI. V was shortened by 8 bases and J by 8 bases, with 15 bases between the two germline ends. There are 12 residues in the CDR3.

This clone was recorded once. This chain joins TRBV2 and TRBJ1-2; 9 bases agree with TRBD1. CDR3 size: 13 residues. Per the germline V gene, CDR1 is SNHLY and CDR2 is FYNNEI. After removal of 4 bases from V and 6 bases from J, the junction contained 3 bases not matched to a gene. CDR3 DNA: TGTGCCAGCAGTGGGGGACAGGGAAATGGCTACACCTTC. As protein: CASSGGQGNGYTF.

The genes are TRBV19 and TRBJ1-5; D gene uncertain. CDR1 and CDR2 from the germline V gene are LNHDA and SQIVND (reference sequence). Between the trimmed V and J ends, which lost 5 bases and 3 bases, there was a span of 8 bases. This CDR3 is 13 amino acids long. The CDR3 nucleotides read TGTGCCAGTAGTCTCACTACCAATCAGCCCCAGCATTTT. This codes for CASSLTTNQPQHF. The full variable domain, in which reference TRBV19 and TRBJ1-5 provide the parts outside the CDR3, is DGGITQSPKYLFRKEGQNVTLSCEQNLNHDAMYWYRQDPGQGLRLIYYSQIVNDFQKGDIAEGYSVSREKKESFPLTVTSAQKNPTAFYLCASSLTTNQPQHFGDGTRLSIL.

The chain uses TRBV9 and TRBJ1-5, with a tentative D call TRBD1 (6 bases). Trimming stripped 0 bases from V and 3 bases from J, with 13 bases between. Germline V lookup: CDR1 SGDLS, CDR2 YYNGEE. The CDR3 loop spans 16 amino acids. CDR3 protein: CASSVEGQRPNQPQHF. CDR3 nucleotides: TGTGCCAGCAGCGTAGAGGGACAACGGCCCAATCAGCCCCAGCATTTT.

V usage is TRBV18 and J usage is TRBJ2-2, with 9 bases matching TRBD1. The CDR3 loop spans 16 amino acids. J was trimmed by 7 bases and V by 1 base; bases with no gene match: 7. Germline V lookup: CDR1 KGHSH, CDR2 LQKENI. The CDR3, as DNA: TGTGCCAGCTCACCACAGGACAGGGGAAGTGGCGGGGAGCTGTTTTTT. It translates to CASSPQDRGSGGELFF.

The chain has TRBV4-1 and TRBJ2-5; D unresolved. This CDR3 region has 15 residues. The ends were cut back, 1 base at V and 4 bases at J, with 13 bases in the middle. Germline-derived CDR1 and CDR2 are MGHRA and YSYEKL. CDR3 amino acids: CASSQVQNSRETQYF. The CDR3 DNA is TGCGCCAGCAGCCAAGTTCAGAACTCTAGAGAGACCCAGTACTTC.

The chain links TRBV6-4 to TRBJ2-6; D may be TRBD2 (5 bases). CDR3 length equals 16 residues. Germline CDR1 and CDR2: MRHNA and SNTAGT. V lost 6 bases, J lost 0 bases, and 12 bases lay in between. The CDR3 is CASSADGGSGANVLTF. The CDR3 nucleotides are TGTGCCAGCAGCGCTGACGGAGGCTCTGGGGCCAACGTCCTGACTTTC.

The V call is TRBV4-1, the J call TRBJ1-5, with a possible D match to TRBD1 (5 bases). This CDR3 has 15 residues. With 0 bases removed from V and 4 bases from J, the gap between germline ends came to 10 bases. Germline-derived CDR1 and CDR2 are MGHRA and YSYEKL. The CDR3 region is CASSQDSAGNQPQHF. For the CDR3, the DNA is TGCGCCAGCAGCCAAGATTCGGCAGGGAATCAGCCCCAGCATTTT.

This clone came up a few times. This chain uses TRBV2 with TRBJ2-6; 8 bases fit TRBD1. This CDR3 spans 18 amino acids. J was trimmed by 0 bases and V by 5 bases; bases with no gene match: 9. Germline V lookup: CDR1 SNHLY, CDR2 FYNNEI. CDR3 sequence (DNA): TGTGCCAGCAGTCAAACCGGGACAGGAAGCTCTGGGGCCAACGTCCTGACTTTC. The encoded protein is CASSQTGTGSSGANVLTF.

This clone was recorded only once. The chain carries TRBV11-2 and TRBJ2-4; 8 bases line up with TRBD1. The V gene's germline CDR1 is SGHAT and CDR2 FQNNGV. The CDR3 contains 15 residues. With V trimmed by 5 bases and J by 7 bases, 10 bases remained unmatched. CDR3 loop: CASSRLETGENIQYF. The CDR3 region has the DNA TGTGCCAGCAGCCGACTTGAGACAGGGGAGAACATTCAGTACTTC.

The chain links TRBV30 to TRBJ1-5; D ambiguous. Trimming pared 1 base from V and 0 bases from J, leaving 13 bases between. Germline V gives CDR1 GTSNPN, CDR2 SVGIG (reference sequence). The length of the CDR3 is 16 residues. In DNA, the CDR3 is TGTGCCTGGAGTGGGGCGAGGGTAGGTAGCAATCAGCCCCAGCATTTT. This gives the protein CAWSGARVGSNQPQHF.

The J gene is TRBJ1-1, the V gene TRBV5-4, with TRBD1 matching over 9 bases. Germline V gives CDR1 SGHNT, CDR2 YYREEE (reference sequence). The CDR3 spans 15 residues. The V and J ends lost 4 bases and 0 bases, in that order; junction bases with no gene match: 4. The CDR3 sequence is CASSPTGGMNTEAFF. The DNA of the CDR3 is TGTGCCAGCAGCCCGACAGGGGGAATGAACACTGAAGCTTTCTTT. Supplemented by reference TRBV5-4 and TRBJ1-1, the full variable domain reads ETGVTQSPTHLIKTRGQQVTLRCSSQSGHNTVSWYQQALGQGPQFIFQYYREEENGRGNFPPRFSGLQFPNYSSELNVNALELDDSALYLCASSPTGGMNTEAFFGQGTRLTVV.

V and J are TRBV10-3 and TRBJ1-1; TRBD1 matches at 7 bases. CDR1 and CDR2 (germline): ENHRY, SYGVKD. The CDR3 sequence is 13 residues long. The J segment lost 1 base and the V segment lost 4 bases, leaving 0 bases of the junction unmatched. CDR3 in amino acids: CAISGTGNTEAFF. CDR3 nucleotide sequence: TGTGCCATCAGTGGGACAGGGAACACTGAAGCTTTCTTT.